The 12 T cell receptor beta chains reported below all come from one sample, sequenced in a study of monozygotic twins with inflammatory bowel disease. TCRdb processed the 5' RACE reads again and assigns one entry to each CDR3 protein, with no DNA. Its table lists just over 300,000 distinct CDR3 sequences. Sequenced: blood. The source of these receptors is a human donor with ulcerative colitis or Crohn's disease, or a healthy co-twin of an affected twin (not recorded which).

The genes are TRBV7-9 and TRBJ2-3. In germline, CDR1 is SEHNR, CDR2 FQNEAQ (reference sequence). The length of the CDR3 is 16 residues. The CDR3 sequence: CASSSDRSVSTDTQYF. Looking up the rest from reference TRBV7-9 and TRBJ2-3 gives the full variable domain: DTGVSQNPRHKITKRGQNVTFRCDPISEHNRLYWYRQTLGQGPEFLTYFQNEAQLEKSRLLSDRFSAERPKGSFSTLEIQRTEQGDSAMYLCASSSDRSVSTDTQYFGPGTRLTVL.

This chain uses TRBV20-1 with TRBJ2-7; checking the TCRdb D call of TRBD2 is not possible without DNA. The CDR3 is 14 amino acids. Germline-derived CDR1 and CDR2 are DFQATT and SNEGSKA (reference sequence). The CDR3 spells CSATWAGLGGEQYF.

This chain uses TRBV3-1 with TRBJ1-5. Looked up from germline, CDR1 is LGHDT and CDR2 is YNNKEL (reference sequence). The CDR3 totals 15 residues. CDR3 region: CASSRTGRGNQPQHF. Combining the CDR3 with reference TRBV3-1 and TRBJ1-5 gives the whole variable domain DTAVSQTPKYLVTQMGNDKSIKCEQNLGHDTMYWYKQDSKKFLKIMFSYNNKELIINETVPNRFSPKSPDKAHLNLHINSLELGDSAVYFCASSRTGRGNQPQHFGDGTRLSIL.

The V gene is TRBV7-9, the J gene TRBJ2-2; the TRBD2 assignment by TCRdb is unverifiable without DNA. The CDR3 runs 14 residues. Germline CDR1 SEHNR, CDR2 FQNEAQ (reference sequence). This CDR3 is CASSLAGGSAELFF.

J is TRBJ2-7 and V is TRBV6-4. Germline CDR1 and CDR2: MRHNA and SNTAGT. This CDR3 has 15 amino acids. This CDR3 reads CASSEKGSGPYEQYF.

The CDR3 loop reads CASSYSPGKGNTGELFF. The J gene is TRBJ2-2, the V gene TRBV6-5; TCRdb reports TRBD1, a call that lacks DNA to check it against. This CDR3 is built from 17 residues. Germline loops: CDR1 MNHEY, CDR2 SVGAGI.

This chain uses TRBV7-9 with TRBJ2-7; TCRdb names TRBD1, which stays unverified in the absence of DNA. There are 14 residues in the CDR3. Germline lookup yields CDR1 SEHNR and CDR2 FQNEAQ (reference sequence). CDR3: CASSLDGGAREQYF.

The V gene is TRBV6-5, the J gene TRBJ1-1; TCRdb returns TRBD1, unconfirmable since there is no DNA. CDR3 length equals 11 residues. Germline-derived CDR1 and CDR2 are MNHEY and SVGAGI. This CDR3 is CASRADREAFF.

V is TRBV7-2 and J is TRBJ2-5; lacking DNA, the TRBD1 call made by TCRdb goes unchecked. Germline loops: CDR1 SGHTA, CDR2 FQGNSA. The CDR3 loop spans 14 amino acids. This CDR3 reads CASSLGWGPETQYF. The full variable domain, rest sourced from reference TRBV7-2 and TRBJ2-5, is GAGVSQSPSNKVTEKGKDVELRCDPISGHTALYWYRQSLGQGLEFLIYFQGNSAPDKSGLPSDRFSAERTGGSVSTLTIQRTQQEDSAVYLCASSLGWGPETQYFGPGTRLLVL.

The rearrangement joins TRBV11-1 to TRBJ1-5; the D call of TRBD1 rests on TCRdb alone, since no DNA is present to check it. CDR1 is SGHAT, CDR2 FQDESV, per germline (reference sequence). The CDR3 extends over 18 amino acids. This CDR3 reads CASSLASPGQGSNQPQHF.

V and J are TRBV12-3 or TRBV12-4 and TRBJ1-5; TCRdb calls TRBD1, which cannot be checked without DNA. The length of the CDR3 is 15 residues. Here the CDR3 reads CASSLDFRDNQPQHF.

The genes are TRBV2 and TRBJ2-3; without DNA, the TCRdb call of TRBD1 cannot be checked. The germline V gene encodes CDR1 SNHLY and CDR2 FYNNEI. The CDR3 is 19 amino acids. The CDR3 sequence: CASSKRRAPNLTGTDTQYF. The full variable domain, with the rest looked up from reference TRBV2 and TRBJ2-3, is EPEVTQTPSHQVTQMGQEVILRCVPISNHLYFYWYRQILGQKVEFLVSFYNNEISEKSEIFDDQFSVERPDGSNFTLKIRSTKLEDSAMYFCASSKRRAPNLTGTDTQYFGPGTRLTVL.